Presented here are 15 T cell receptor beta chains from one specimen sequenced in a study of T cell responses to AZD1222 COVID-19 vaccine. Clones were sequenced by immunoSEQ multiplex PCR, and TCRdb holds only the in-frame ones, with some missing. This sample has fewer than 200,000 clones; approximately 92% occur once, and the top ten carry less than 4%. The sequences come from peripheral blood, collected 28 days after the second dose of the MenACWY control vaccine. The source is an adult who received the MenACWY meningococcal vaccine as a control.

The chain has TRBV11-3 and TRBJ2-1, with D possibly matching TRBD2 (5 bases). Germline V gene sequence: CDR1 SGHNT, CDR2 YENEEA. The CDR3 spans 14 residues. Trimming took off 5 bases at V and 4 bases at J, with 12 bases between the two ends. The CDR3 nucleotides are TGTGCCAGCAGCGAGGTCCGGGGTTACAATGAGCAGTTCTTC. It yields the protein CASSEVRGYNEQFF.

This clone was recorded a few times. The V and J genes are TRBV6-6 and TRBJ1-3, with TRBD1 matching 10 bases. Trimming removed 8 bases from V and 4 bases from J; junction bases left unmatched: 11. The CDR3 length is 16 residues. CDR1 and CDR2 (germline): MNHNY, SVGAGI (reference sequence). The CDR3 sequence: CASSPWGTGDGNTIYF. The CDR3 DNA sequence: TGTGCCAGCTCCCCTTGGGGGACAGGGGACGGAAACACCATATATTTT.

The genes are TRBV7-8 and TRBJ1-1, with D unclear. Germline-derived CDR1 and CDR2 are SGHVS and FQNEAQ. Trimming cost V 5 bases and J 1 base, with 14 bases left between them. The CDR3 totals 15 residues. CDR3 protein: CASSPLRQTNTEAFF. CDR3 bases: TGTGCCAGCAGCCCACTTCGACAAACGAACACTGAAGCTTTCTTT.

V and J are TRBV18 and TRBJ2-5; D is possibly TRBD2 (6 bases). The germline CDR1 and CDR2 sequences are KGHSH and LQKENI. This CDR3 comprises 14 residues. Trimming left V 2 bases short and J 4 bases short, with 11 bases between. The chain's CDR3 is CASSPATAGETQYF. The DNA for the CDR3 is TGTGCCAGCTCACCAGCGACAGCGGGAGAGACCCAGTACTTC.

J is TRBJ1-2 and V is TRBV5-1; TRBD1 aligns across 8 bases. The junction had 5 bases not matched to a gene; V was cut back by 0 bases and J by 10 bases. Per the germline V gene, CDR1 is SGHRS and CDR2 is YFSETQ. This CDR3 contains 13 residues. DNA of the CDR3: TGCGCCAGCAGCTTGGGGACAGGGATGGACTACACCTTC. Protein sequence: CASSLGTGMDYTF.

The rearrangement joins TRBV28 to TRBJ1-3, with a possible D match to TRBD1 (5 bases). Trimming removed 4 bases at V and 4 bases at J, with 14 bases between. The CDR3 consists of 15 residues. CDR1 MDHEN and CDR2 SYDVKM come from the germline V gene. The CDR3 protein is CASSSQRGLGNTIYF. The CDR3 DNA sequence: TGTGCCAGCAGTTCCCAGAGGGGATTAGGAAACACCATATATTTT. The whole variable domain, remainder taken from reference TRBV28 and TRBJ1-3, is DVKVTQSSRYLVKRTGEKVFLECVQDMDHENMFWYRQDPGLGLRLIYFSYDVKMKEKGDIPEGYSVSREKKERFSLILESASTNQTSMYLCASSSQRGLGNTIYFGEGSWLTVV.

The chain couples TRBV18 to TRBJ2-1, with D perhaps TRBD2 (6 bases). V lost 3 bases and J lost 8, with 17 bases in between. Germline V gives CDR1 KGHSH, CDR2 LQKENI. This CDR3 is built from 15 residues. Here the CDR3 DNA reads TGTGCCAGCTCACCTCAGTCCGGGAGAGGCCATGAGCAGTTCTTC. Protein product: CASSPQSGRGHEQFF.

The count of this clone is one. The chain carries TRBV6-6 and TRBJ2-7, with a tentative D call TRBD2 (6 bases). This CDR3 spans 12 amino acids. Germline CDR1 and CDR2: MNHNY and SVGAGI (reference sequence). With 4 bases removed from V and 4 bases from J, the gap between germline ends came to 8 bases. This chain's CDR3 is CASSSAGYEQYF. The CDR3 DNA sequence: TGTGCCAGCAGTTCGGCGGGGTACGAGCAGTACTTC.

This chain joins TRBV27 and TRBJ1-4, with no clear D. Germline loops: CDR1 MNHEY, CDR2 SMNVEV (reference sequence). The CDR3 covers 12 residues. Trimming stripped 3 bases from V and 9 bases from J, with 8 bases between. CDR3 sequence (DNA): TGTGCCAGCAGTTTGGAAGGGAAAAAACTGTTTTTT. Its translation: CASSLEGKKLFF.

The chain recombines TRBV24-1 with TRBJ2-2; D is unresolved. Trimming left V 7 bases short and J 6 bases short, with 5 bases between. This CDR3 has 11 residues. CDR1 is KGHDR and CDR2 is SFDVKD in the germline V gene. The chain's CDR3 is CATRDAGELFF. The CDR3 DNA follows: TGTGCCACCAGAGATGCCGGGGAGCTGTTTTTT.

The rearrangement uses TRBV9 and TRBJ1-1; tentatively, D is TRBD1 (5 bases). Germline loops: CDR1 SGDLS, CDR2 YYNGEE. The V end lost 4 bases, the J end lost 6 bases, and 25 bases lay between the germline ends. The CDR3 runs 17 residues. In nucleotides, the CDR3 is TGTGCCAGCAGCCCCCGTCGGCAGGGAACGAACTTCGCTGAAGCTTTCTTT. Its protein product is CASSPRRQGTNFAEAFF.

The J gene is TRBJ2-5, the V gene TRBV11-2; TRBD2 matches at 7 bases. The CDR3 spans 16 residues. Germline CDR1 SGHAT, CDR2 FQNNGV. The trim removed 1 base at V and 3 bases at J, leaving 8 bases unmatched. For the CDR3, the DNA is TGTGCCAGCAGCTTAGGGGTCCGACGGGGGGAAGAGACCCAGTACTTC. Amino acid sequence: CASSLGVRRGEETQYF. The whole variable domain, remainder taken from reference TRBV11-2 and TRBJ2-5, is EAGVAQSPRYKIIEKRQSVAFWCNPISGHATLYWYQQILGQGPKLLIQFQNNGVVDDSQLPKDRFSAERLKGVDSTLKIQPAKLEDSAVYLCASSLGVRRGEETQYFGPGTRLLVL.

The chain has TRBV4-2 and TRBJ1-5; 7 bases are shared with TRBD1. Germline assignment: CDR1 LGHNA and CDR2 YNFKEQ. V gave up 3 bases and J gave up 6 bases; unmatched junction bases: 5. The CDR3 covers 14 residues. As DNA, the CDR3 is TGTGCCAGCAGCCAGACAGGGAGTCGTCAGCCCCAGCATTTT. Encoded protein: CASSQTGSRQPQHF.

The genes are TRBV6-4 and TRBJ2-7, with 8 nucleotides matching TRBD2. CDR1 is MRHNA and CDR2 is SNTAGT in the germline V gene. J lost 2 bases, V lost 6 bases, and 15 bases had no gene match. The CDR3 runs 17 residues. The CDR3 reads CASREPGWSGSTYEQYF. The CDR3 DNA is TGTGCCAGCAGGGAACCGGGATGGAGCGGGAGTACCTACGAGCAGTACTTC.

The V call is TRBV7-9, the J call TRBJ2-7; D unclear. Germline CDR1 is SEHNR and CDR2 is FQNEAQ (reference sequence). This CDR3 region has 11 residues. The V gene lost 4 bases and the J gene lost 3 bases, with 4 bases spanning the gap. CDR3 region: CASSSDYEQYF. Here the CDR3 DNA reads TGTGCCAGCAGCTCCGACTACGAGCAGTACTTC.